Listed here are 30 T cell receptor beta chains from one sample, sequenced in a study of blood T cell repertoires in COVID-19. TCRdb's copy holds only in-frame clones and misses some; the assay was immunoSEQ multiplex PCR. The sample lists 50,000 to 55,000 clones; around 85% were seen once. Sequencing used peripheral blood. Receptors were obtained from a man aged 55 to 69 with acute or convalescent COVID-19.

The V call is TRBV30, the J call TRBJ1-1; TRBD1 agrees at 11 bases. V lost 3 bases, J lost 3 bases, and 6 bases stayed unmatched. The CDR3 totals 15 residues. Germline values: CDR1 GTSNPN, CDR2 SVGIG (reference sequence). In nucleotides, the CDR3 is TGTGCCTGGAGCGATTGGGACAGGGGGGACACTGAAGCTTTCTTT. This encodes CAWSDWDRGDTEAFF.

This clone has a single count. The chain has TRBV10-3 and TRBJ1-2; weak D call: TRBD1 (6 bases). Trimming left V 7 bases short and J 2 bases short, with 11 bases between. CDR3 length equals 13 residues. Per the germline V gene, CDR1 is ENHRY and CDR2 is SYGVKD. This chain's CDR3 is CAINGGGNYGYTF. As DNA, the CDR3 is TGTGCCATCAATGGGGGCGGCAACTATGGCTACACCTTC.

The chain links TRBV24-1 to TRBJ2-1; possible D gene TRBD1, 6 bases. Germline V gene sequence: CDR1 KGHDR, CDR2 SFDVKD. V lost 4 bases, J lost 0 bases, and 12 bases lay in between. This CDR3 is built from 16 residues. This CDR3 is CATSDHRASSYNEQFF. CDR3 in DNA: TGTGCCACCAGTGACCACAGGGCCAGCTCCTACAATGAGCAGTTCTTC.

V and J are TRBV18 and TRBJ2-3, with 9 positions matching TRBD1. CDR1 is KGHSH and CDR2 is LQKENI in the germline V gene. After removal of 3 bases from V and 6 bases from J, the junction contained 16 bases not matched to a gene. The CDR3 runs 18 residues. The CDR3: CASSPPNSKTGGMDTQYF. DNA of the CDR3: TGTGCCAGCTCACCTCCTAACTCCAAGACAGGGGGTATGGATACGCAGTATTTT.

V usage is TRBV11-2 and J usage is TRBJ2-5, with 8 bases that match TRBD1. The CDR3 has 19 amino acids. V lost 1 base and J lost 1; bases outside the gene matches: 14. Germline V gene sequence: CDR1 SGHAT, CDR2 FQNNGV. CDR3 sequence (DNA): TGTGCCAGCAGCTTAGTAGTGGGCAGGGGGCTCAGTCCCCAAGAGACCCAGTACTTC. Translation: CASSLVVGRGLSPQETQYF.

A few counts support this clone. The chain joins TRBV29-1 to TRBJ2-3; 8 bases line up with TRBD1. J lost 7 bases, V lost 7 bases, and 10 bases had no gene match. From germline, CDR1 is SQVTM and CDR2 ANQGSEA. The CDR3 sequence is 13 residues long. The CDR3 region is CSAKQGGRYTQYF. CDR3 DNA sequence: TGCAGCGCCAAACAGGGGGGAAGGTATACGCAGTATTTT.

J is TRBJ2-7 and V is TRBV5-1; maybe TRBD2 (6 bases). CDR1 and CDR2 (germline): SGHRS, YFSETQ. This CDR3 has 13 residues. V was shortened by 4 bases and J by 4 bases, with 12 bases between the two germline ends. In nucleotides, the CDR3 is TGCGCCAGCAGCCGCTCGACTAGTTACGAGCAGTACTTC. Its protein product is CASSRSTSYEQYF.

This clone was detected only once. V and J are TRBV19 and TRBJ2-5; D remains unclear. Trimming stripped 6 bases from V and 3 bases from J, with 11 bases between. Germline assignment: CDR1 LNHDA and CDR2 SQIVND (reference sequence). The CDR3 has 13 residues. The CDR3 nucleotides read TGTGCCAGTAGCCCCCCCCTTAAAGAGACCCAGTACTTC. Protein: CASSPPLKETQYF.

The chain is built from TRBV24-1 and TRBJ2-2; the D is unclear. The germline V gene encodes CDR1 KGHDR and CDR2 SFDVKD. The CDR3 runs 15 residues. Trimming removed 2 bases at V and 1 base at J, with 7 bases between. The CDR3, as DNA: TGTGCCACCAGTGATTCAAAGCGGAACACCGGGGAGCTGTTTTTT. Encoded protein: CATSDSKRNTGELFF.

The chain carries TRBV3-1 (or the pseudogene TRBV3-2) and TRBJ1-1; 7 bases are shared with TRBD1. In germline, CDR1 is LGHDT, CDR2 YNNKEL (reference sequence). The CDR3 sequence is 15 residues long. The junction had 11 bases not matched to a gene; V was cut back by 5 bases and J by 5 bases. CDR3 coding DNA: TGTGCCAGCAGCACCCGACAGGGAGGAGAAACTGAAGCTTTCTTT. Its protein is CASSTRQGGETEAFF.

This clone was recorded a few times. This chain connects TRBV4-2 to TRBJ1-5; the match to TRBD1 covers 10 bases. V lost 1 base, J lost 4 bases, and 4 bases stayed unmatched. In germline, CDR1 is LGHNA, CDR2 YNFKEQ. This CDR3 spans 16 amino acids. CDR3 in amino acids: CASSQGGQGRNQPQHF. DNA of the CDR3: TGTGCCAGCAGCCAAGGGGGACAGGGGCGGAATCAGCCCCAGCATTTT.

The chain couples TRBV2 to TRBJ1-2; D unclear. Trimming stripped 0 bases from V and 6 bases from J, with 14 bases between. The CDR3 runs to 15 residues. CDR1 is SNHLY and CDR2 is FYNNEI in the germline V gene. CDR3 protein: CASSEALDAINGYTF. As DNA, the CDR3 is TGTGCCAGCAGTGAAGCGCTTGATGCTATAAATGGCTACACCTTC.

This clone has a single count. The chain joins TRBV10-3 to TRBJ1-5; maybe TRBD1 (5 bases). CDR3 length: 14 amino acids. Deletions cut 3 bases from V and 3 bases from J, with 9 bases between. The germline V gene has CDR1 ENHRY and CDR2 SYGVKD. The CDR3 DNA follows: TGTGCCATCAGTGATGGGGGGATCAATCAGCCCCAGCATTTT. Amino acids: CAISDGGINQPQHF.

V gene TRBV6-5 combines with J gene TRBJ1-1; no reliable D call. Germline V gives CDR1 MNHEY, CDR2 SVGAGI. The CDR3 is made up of 13 amino acids. The germline V and J ends were trimmed by 5 bases and 5 bases, with 12 bases remaining between them. In DNA form, the CDR3 reads TGTGCCAGCAGTACCGCGGGTCGGACTGAAGCTTTCTTT. Translation gives CASSTAGRTEAFF.

The V call is TRBV7-6, the J call TRBJ2-1, with 12 bases matching TRBD1. Looked up from germline, CDR1 is SGHVS and CDR2 is FNYEAQ. CDR3 length equals 15 residues. The ends lost 2 bases at V and 8 bases at J; junction bases unmatched: 4. CDR3 protein: CASSLRDRGRDEQFF. For the CDR3, the DNA is TGTGCCAGCAGCTTAAGGGACAGGGGGCGTGATGAGCAGTTCTTC. The full variable domain, completed using reference TRBV7-6 and TRBJ2-1, is GAGVSQSPRYKVTKRGQDVALRCDPISGHVSLYWYRQALGQGPEFLTYFNYEAQQDKSGLPNDRFSAERPEGSISTLTIQRTEQRDSAMYRCASSLRDRGRDEQFFGPGTRLTVL.

The chain uses TRBV21-1 and TRBJ1-2; TRBD1 is the table's D call, not checked against the DNA. TRBV21-1 is marked as a pseudogene. The CDR3 contains 16 residues. CDR3 region: CASSNWRGPYFGGYTF. As DNA, the CDR3 is TGTGCCAGCAGCAATTGGCGTGGGCCCTATTTCGGTGGCTACACCTTC.

The rearrangement links TRBV4-1 to TRBJ2-7, with D possibly TRBD1 on 5 matching bases. V was trimmed by 1 base and J by 4 bases, leaving 14 bases between them. This CDR3 has 15 residues. Germline CDR1 and CDR2: MGHRA and YSYEKL. The CDR3 DNA follows: TGCGCCAGCAGCCAAGCATTACAGGACCCATACGAGCAGTACTTC. Translated, it gives CASSQALQDPYEQYF.

The gene calls are TRBV18 and TRBJ1-6; D is possibly TRBD1 (6 bases). Germline V CDR1 and CDR2: KGHSH, LQKENI. The V end lost 3 bases, the J end lost 7 bases, and 16 bases lay between the germline ends. The CDR3 runs to 16 residues. The DNA of the CDR3 is TGTGCCAGCTCACCTAACCCCAGGGGAGGGAATTCACCCCTCCACTTT. As protein: CASSPNPRGGNSPLHF.

V is TRBV7-9 and J is TRBJ1-1, with 8 bases matching TRBD1. Germline CDR1 is SEHNR and CDR2 is FQNEAQ (reference sequence). V lost 2 bases, J lost 7 bases, and 3 bases stayed unmatched. The length of the CDR3 is 13 residues. CDR3: CASSLLDRGEAFF. The DNA of the CDR3 is TGTGCCAGCAGCTTACTCGACAGGGGTGAAGCTTTCTTT. The whole variable domain, remainder taken from reference TRBV7-9 and TRBJ1-1, is DTGVSQNPRHKITKRGQNVTFRCDPISEHNRLYWYRQTLGQGPEFLTYFQNEAQLEKSRLLSDRFSAERPKGSFSTLEIQRTEQGDSAMYLCASSLLDRGEAFFGQGTRLTVV.

V is TRBV29-1 and J is TRBJ2-3; 7 positions match TRBD2. The CDR3 is made up of 16 amino acids. Per germline, CDR1 SQVTM and CDR2 ANQGSEA. V was pared by 4 bases and J by 3 bases, with 13 bases of the junction left unmatched. The chain's CDR3 is CSVVGGRAGSTDTQYF. In nucleotides, the CDR3 is TGCAGCGTTGTAGGTGGGAGGGCCGGGAGTACAGATACGCAGTATTTT.

This chain links TRBV7-2 with TRBJ2-1, with 9 bases lining up with TRBD2. CDR3 length equals 13 residues. Looked up from germline, CDR1 is SGHTA and CDR2 is FQGNSA. After removal of 5 bases from V and 14 bases from J, the junction contained 10 bases not matched to a gene. The CDR3 sequence: CASSQVLLAGKFF. The CDR3 nucleotides read TGTGCCAGCAGCCAAGTCCTTCTAGCGGGAAAGTTCTTC. Full variable domain (rest looked up from reference TRBV7-2 and TRBJ2-1): GAGVSQSPSNKVTEKGKDVELRCDPISGHTALYWYRQSLGQGLEFLIYFQGNSAPDKSGLPSDRFSAERTGGSVSTLTIQRTQQEDSAVYLCASSQVLLAGKFFGPGTRLTVL.

The chain combines TRBV5-1 with TRBJ2-5; 7 nucleotides align to TRBD2. The CDR3 has 14 amino acids. Germline V gene data show CDR1 as SGHRS and CDR2 as YFSETQ. Trimming took 0 bases from V and 4 from J; bases not matched to a gene: 3. The CDR3 protein is CASSLEGRGETQYF. CDR3 DNA: TGCGCCAGCAGCTTGGAAGGGAGGGGAGAGACCCAGTACTTC. The full variable domain, with the rest looked up from reference TRBV5-1 and TRBJ2-5, is KAGVTQTPRYLIKTRGQQVTLSCSPISGHRSVSWYQQTPGQGLQFLFEYFSETQRNKGNFPGRFSGRQFSNSRSEMNVSTLELGDSALYLCASSLEGRGETQYFGPGTRLLVL.

This sequence joins TRBV5-4 and TRBJ2-2; weak D call: TRBD1 (6 bases). Germline V gene sequence: CDR1 SGHNT, CDR2 YYREEE (reference sequence). The CDR3 contains 16 residues. The V and J ends lost 1 base and 2 bases respectively, with 12 bases between them. This CDR3 is CASSLWGRANTGELFF. CDR3 in DNA: TGTGCCAGCAGCTTGTGGGGGCGGGCCAACACCGGGGAGCTGTTTTTT.

This rearrangement joins TRBV2 to TRBJ2-7; 16 bases match TRBD2. This CDR3 is built from 18 residues. Germline CDR1 SNHLY, CDR2 FYNNEI. The V and J ends lost 0 bases and 3 bases, in that order; junction bases with no gene match: 5. The CDR3 region is CASSEASGLAGGVYEQYF. CDR3 DNA: TGTGCCAGCAGTGAAGCGTCGGGACTAGCGGGAGGGGTCTACGAGCAGTACTTC.

The V and J genes are TRBV23-1 and TRBJ2-1; TRBD1 agrees at 8 bases. TRBV23-1 is designated an ORF whose function remains uncertain. The CDR3 runs 16 residues. Trimming cost V 3 bases and J 2 bases; bases outside gene matches: 6. As DNA, the CDR3 is TGCGCCAGCAGTCAGCGACAGGGGATACCCTACAATGAGCAGTTCTTC. Translation: CASSQRQGIPYNEQFF.

This rearrangement joins TRBV6-5 to TRBJ2-2; 13 bases are a match to TRBD2. Germline V gives CDR1 MNHEY, CDR2 SVGAGI. Unmatched junction bases numbered 6, after V lost 6 bases and J lost 8 bases. The CDR3 length is 15 residues. In nucleotides, the CDR3 is TGTGCCAGCAGGCTAGGACTAGCGGGAGAGGGGGAGCTGTTTTTT. Residues: CASRLGLAGEGELFF.

The chain recombines TRBV11-2 with TRBJ2-3; D is undetermined. The CDR3 spans 14 residues. Germline V gives CDR1 SGHAT, CDR2 FQNNGV. V lost 5 bases to trimming and J lost 2 bases, with 11 bases between them. CDR3 protein: CASSPPPVTDTQYF. In DNA form, the CDR3 reads TGTGCCAGCAGCCCCCCCCCTGTCACAGATACGCAGTATTTT.

The rearrangement joins TRBV6-1 to TRBJ1-5; D remains unclear. Deletions cut 1 base from V and 7 bases from J, with 11 bases between. CDR1 MNHNS and CDR2 SASEGT come from the germline V gene. The CDR3 has 14 amino acids. CDR3 sequence reads: CASSEGQSGQPQHF. The CDR3 nucleotides read TGTGCCAGCAGTGAAGGACAAAGTGGACAGCCCCAGCATTTT.

This chain joins TRBV9 and TRBJ2-2; D is unclear. Trimming took 6 bases from V and 4 from J, leaving 10 bases between them. The CDR3 length is 13 residues. Germline assignment: CDR1 SGDLS and CDR2 YYNGEE. The CDR3 loop is CASNRGSTGELFF. The CDR3 DNA sequence: TGTGCCAGCAATCGTGGCAGCACCGGGGAGCTGTTTTTT.

The J gene is TRBJ2-3, the V gene TRBV7-9; perhaps TRBD2 as D (5 bases). Trimming removed 4 bases at V and 3 bases at J, with 11 bases between. Per germline, CDR1 SEHNR and CDR2 FQNEAQ (reference sequence). The CDR3 spans 14 residues. CDR3: CASSSLGSTDTQYF. CDR3 in DNA: TGTGCCAGCAGCTCCCTTGGGAGTACAGATACGCAGTATTTT.